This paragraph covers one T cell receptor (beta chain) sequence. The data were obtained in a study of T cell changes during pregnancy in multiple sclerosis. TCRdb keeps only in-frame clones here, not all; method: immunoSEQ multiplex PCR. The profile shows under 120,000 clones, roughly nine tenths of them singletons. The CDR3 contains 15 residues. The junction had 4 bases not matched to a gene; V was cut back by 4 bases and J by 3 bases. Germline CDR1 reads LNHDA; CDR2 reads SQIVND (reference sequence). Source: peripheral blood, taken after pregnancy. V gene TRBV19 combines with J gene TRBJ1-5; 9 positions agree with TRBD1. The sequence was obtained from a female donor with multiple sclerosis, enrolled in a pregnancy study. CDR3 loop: CASSKGQGLNQPQHF. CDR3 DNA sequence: TGTGCCAGTAGTAAGGGACAGGGCCTCAATCAGCCCCAGCATTTT.